This TCR beta chain originates from a study of blood T cells in healthy people across ages. It was with a sample-barcoded 5' primer and a J-beta primer mix that a second PCR of roughly 7 to 12 cycles was run. TCRdb re-called the 5' RACE reads through MiXCR, storing one row per CDR3 protein. The sample has about 680,000 distinct CDR3 sequences; 45% to 50% are singletons. The germline gives CDR1 KGHSH, CDR2 LQKENI. Trimming shortened V by 3 bases and J by 5 bases, and 13 bases separated the two germline ends. This CDR3 contains 14 residues. The chain combines TRBV18 with TRBJ1-1; maybe TRBD1 (6 bases). The clonotype comes from a woman aged 60 to 75 in good health. Sequencing was performed on blood. CDR3 sequence reads: CASSPEKGETEAFF. DNA for the CDR3: TGTGCCAGCTCACCTGAAAAGGGGGAAACTGAAGCTTTCTTT.